The clone carrying this TCR beta chain has more than one count but fewer than ten. Its target is unknown. Expressed TCRB transcripts got sequenced, as all isolated RNA was reverse transcribed. Profiling relied on immunoSEQ multiplex PCR, and the TCRdb table lists in-frame clones only, not all of them. Of some 660,000 clones listed, around an eighth are singletons. The data were taken from a study of beta chain features in type 1 diabetes. Whole-study results and caveats: Type 1 diabetes patients had TCRB CDR3s that were shorter (moderately but significantly so) in all four CD4+ subsets. Shorter templates might be favored by PCR, equally in patients and controls. There were fewer insertions and more deletions at the VDJ junctions of type 1 diabetes patients.

The sequence was collected from a man aged 18 to 35 with type 1 diabetes. The specimen sequenced was naive CD4+ T cells from blood.

The CDR3 sequence: CAWGVDGNQPQHF. The CDR3 bases are TGTGCCTGGGGGGTAGATGGGAATCAGCCCCAGCATTTT. The V and J genes are TRBV30 and TRBJ1-5; D unresolved. From germline, CDR1 is GTSNPN and CDR2 SVGIG (reference sequence). This CDR3 contains 13 residues. The V end lost 5 bases, the J end lost 4 bases, and 12 bases lay between the germline ends.